Below, 25 T cell receptor beta chains from the same sample are listed, as sequenced in a study of T cell responses to AZD1222 COVID-19 vaccine. The protocol was immunoSEQ multiplex PCR, while the TCRdb copy is restricted to in-frame clones and leaves out a portion. Altogether more than 150,000 clones are present, about 93% being singletons, with the ten largest covering around 0.66%. Sequencing was performed on peripheral blood, taken on day 0 of AZD1222 vaccination. These receptors all come from an adult in good health.

The chain joins TRBV6-1 to TRBJ2-2; 9 bases are shared with TRBD1. Losses at the gene ends were 3 bases for V and 4 bases for J; bases not matched to a gene: 3. This CDR3 is built from 15 residues. CDR1 and CDR2 (germline): MNHNS, SASEGT. Here the CDR3 DNA reads TGTGCCAGCAGTGAGGACAGGGGAGTCACCGGGGAGCTGTTTTTT. Translation gives CASSEDRGVTGELFF.

The chain couples TRBV24-1 to TRBJ2-5; no definite D call. From germline, CDR1 is KGHDR and CDR2 SFDVKD. V lost 5 bases and J 7 bases, leaving 10 bases between the germline ends. This CDR3 comprises 12 residues. This CDR3 reads CATSGSSGTQYF. The CDR3 nucleotides read TGTGCCACCAGTGGCTCTTCGGGGACCCAGTACTTC.

This chain uses TRBV12-5 with TRBJ1-1; TRBD1 aligns across 10 bases. V lost 2 bases, J lost 8 bases, and 5 bases stayed unmatched. The CDR3 covers 14 residues. In germline, CDR1 is LGHNT, CDR2 FRNRAP. The chain's CDR3 is CASGLTTGGAEAFF. CDR3 DNA sequence: TGTGCTAGTGGTTTGACGACAGGGGGCGCCGAAGCTTTCTTT.

The chain links TRBV27 to TRBJ2-4, with unresolved D. V lost 3 bases and J lost 0, with 3 bases in between. CDR1 MNHEY and CDR2 SMNVEV come from the germline V gene (reference sequence). This CDR3 region has 13 residues. As DNA, the CDR3 is TGTGCCAGCAGTTTGACAGCCAAAAACATTCAGTACTTC. This translates into CASSLTAKNIQYF.

V and J are TRBV11-2 and TRBJ2-1; no definite D call. Per germline, CDR1 SGHAT and CDR2 FQNNGV. The V gene lost 0 bases and the J gene lost 0 bases, with 3 bases spanning the gap. The CDR3 sequence is 14 residues long. CDR3 DNA: TGTGCCAGCAGCTTAGAGAGCTCCTACAATGAGCAGTTCTTC. Protein sequence: CASSLESSYNEQFF. Full variable domain (missing parts from reference TRBV11-2 and TRBJ2-1): EAGVAQSPRYKIIEKRQSVAFWCNPISGHATLYWYQQILGQGPKLLIQFQNNGVVDDSQLPKDRFSAERLKGVDSTLKIQPAKLEDSAVYLCASSLESSYNEQFFGPGTRLTVL.

The sample holds one count of this clone. The rearrangement joins TRBV29-1 to TRBJ2-5; D is ambiguous. Germline-derived CDR1 and CDR2 are SQVTM and ANQGSEA. V lost 3 bases and J lost 5, with 7 bases in between. The CDR3 totals 11 residues. The CDR3 spells CSVENLETQYF. The DNA for the CDR3 is TGCAGCGTTGAGAACTTGGAGACCCAGTACTTC. The full variable domain, its missing parts supplied by reference TRBV29-1 and TRBJ2-5, is SAVISQKPSRDICQRGTSLTIQCQVDSQVTMMFWYRQQPGQSLTLIATANQGSEATYESGFVIDKFPISRPNLTFSTLTVSNMSPEDSSIYLCSVENLETQYFGPGTRLLVL.

This clone has more than one count but fewer than ten. The CDR3 DNA sequence: TGTGCCAGCAGCTTCGGGGACATCTCCTACGAGCAGTACTTC. Its protein product is CASSFGDISYEQYF. The J gene is TRBJ2-7, the V gene TRBV7-2; TRBD1 might be the D (6 bases). Trimming left V 3 bases short and J 0 bases short, with 9 bases between. Looked up from germline, CDR1 is SGHTA and CDR2 is FQGNSA. The length of the CDR3 is 14 residues. Full variable domain (missing parts from reference TRBV7-2 and TRBJ2-7): GAGVSQSPSNKVTEKGKDVELRCDPISGHTALYWYRQSLGQGLEFLIYFQGNSAPDKSGLPSDRFSAERTGGSVSTLTIQRTQQEDSAVYLCASSFGDISYEQYFGPGTRLTVT.

The sample holds one count of this clone. This chain uses TRBV9 with TRBJ2-7, with a tentative D call TRBD2 (6 bases). This CDR3 comprises 13 residues. The germline gives CDR1 SGDLS, CDR2 YYNGEE. V lost 4 bases and J 6 bases, leaving 14 bases between the germline ends. CDR3 amino acids: CASSMRYGGEQYF. Here the CDR3 DNA reads TGTGCCAGCAGCATGAGATACGGGGGCGAGCAGTACTTC.

The chain combines TRBV13 with TRBJ2-1; TRBD2 aligns across 9 bases. The CDR3 loop spans 15 amino acids. V was pared by 4 bases and J by 6 bases, with 7 bases of the junction left unmatched. Per germline, CDR1 PRHDT and CDR2 FYEKMQ (reference sequence). The CDR3 DNA is TGTGCCAGCAGCTCATTAGCGGGAGTAAGCAATGAGCAGTTCTTC. The encoded protein is CASSSLAGVSNEQFF.

Turning to this clone: At one of its ends the junction is not consistent with the germline gene, which may arise from a read error. V and J are TRBV27 and TRBJ1-5; TRBD1 matches at 7 bases. Germline CDR1 and CDR2: MNHEY and SMNVEV (reference sequence). CDR3 size: 14 residues. The CDR3, as DNA: TGTGCCAGCAGTTTTCTAGGGGGCAACCAGCCCCAGCATTTT. It is translated as CASSFLGGNQPQHF.

The chain's CDR3 is CASSLTGKPGPFF. Written as DNA, the CDR3 is TGTGCCAGCAGTTTGACGGGCAAACCCGGGCCTTTCTTT. The chain combines TRBV12-3 or TRBV12-4 with TRBJ1-1; D ambiguous. V was cut by 3 bases and J by 12 bases, with 17 bases left in between. This CDR3 is built from 13 residues.

Turning to this clone: Other DNA sequences within the sample encode an identical CDR3. This sequence joins TRBV6-5 and TRBJ1-3, with 7 positions matching TRBD1. Germline trimming cut 0 bases from V and 2 bases from J; bases unmatched to any gene: 1. Germline CDR1 MNHEY, CDR2 SVGAGI. The CDR3 sequence is 15 residues long. In nucleotides, the CDR3 is TGTGCCAGCAGTTACTCGACAGGGACTGGAAACACCATATATTTT. It yields the protein CASSYSTGTGNTIYF.

The genes are TRBV10-3 and TRBJ1-5; 9 positions match TRBD1. The CDR3 runs to 14 residues. The V and J ends lost 4 bases and 2 bases, in that order; junction bases with no gene match: 0. Germline V gene lookup returns CDR1 ENHRY and CDR2 SYGVKD. The CDR3 nucleotides read TGTGCCATCAGTGGGACAGGGGGCAATCAGCCCCAGCATTTT. Translating it yields CAISGTGGNQPQHF.

The CDR3 sequence is CASSSPPHRELFF. The CDR3 DNA is TGTGCCAGCAGTTCCCCCCCTCACCGGGAGCTGTTTTTT. V and J are TRBV27 and TRBJ2-2; D is uncertain. V was cut by 4 bases and J by 9 bases, with 12 bases left in between. Germline CDR1 reads MNHEY; CDR2 reads SMNVEV (reference sequence). The CDR3 length is 13 residues.

J is TRBJ2-2 and V is TRBV30, with D possibly TRBD1 on 5 matching bases. V was shortened by 3 bases and J by 3 bases, with 8 bases between the two germline ends. Looked up from germline, CDR1 is GTSNPN and CDR2 is SVGIG (reference sequence). This CDR3 contains 13 residues. CDR3 loop: CAWRARDTGELFF. For the CDR3, the DNA is TGTGCCTGGAGAGCCAGGGACACCGGGGAGCTGTTTTTT. The whole variable domain, filled in from reference TRBV30 and TRBJ2-2, reads SQTIHQWPATLVQPVGSPLSLECTVEGTSNPNLYWYRQAAGRGLQLLFYSVGIGQISSEVPQNLSASRPQDRQFILSSKKLLLSDSGFYLCAWRARDTGELFFGEGSRLTVL.

The rearrangement uses TRBV15 and TRBJ1-6, with a possible D match to TRBD1 (6 bases). The CDR3 is 13 amino acids. V lost 8 bases, J lost 5 bases, and 10 bases lay in between. The V gene's germline CDR1 is LNHNV and CDR2 YYDKDF (reference sequence). CDR3 coding DNA: TGTGCCACCCCCAGGGGAAATAATTCACCCCTCCACTTT. It yields the protein CATPRGNNSPLHF.

This rearrangement joins TRBV28 to TRBJ1-1, with TRBD1 matching over 7 bases. This CDR3 region has 14 residues. V shed 8 bases and J 0 bases; nucleotides not matched to a gene: 6. CDR1 and CDR2 (germline): MDHEN, SYDVKM. Here the CDR3 DNA reads TGTGCCAGCCTCCCTGGGACAGTGAACACTGAAGCTTTCTTT. Its translation is CASLPGTVNTEAFF.

The chain joins TRBV7-9 to TRBJ1-4, with D uncertain. The V end lost 5 bases, the J end lost 8 bases, and 15 bases lay between the germline ends. This CDR3 spans 14 amino acids. Germline V CDR1 and CDR2: SEHNR, FQNEAQ (reference sequence). The CDR3 region is CASSRLDGREKLFF. CDR3 coding DNA: TGTGCCAGCAGCCGCCTGGACGGAAGGGAAAAACTGTTTTTT.

The chain carries TRBV21-1 and TRBJ2-7; no check of the table's D call, TRBD2, against the DNA was made. TRBV21-1 is an annotated pseudogene. This CDR3 is 14 amino acids long. CDR3 DNA sequence: TGTGCCAGCAGCAAAGTCGGACTAGTTTACGAGCAGTACTTC. It codes for CASSKVGLVYEQYF.

V is TRBV28 and J is TRBJ2-3; TRBD2 might be the D (5 bases). The germline V gene has CDR1 MDHEN and CDR2 SYDVKM. With 2 bases removed from V and 0 bases from J, the gap between germline ends came to 9 bases. The CDR3 length is 15 residues. The CDR3 is CASSLIGGSTDTQYF. CDR3 in DNA: TGTGCCAGCAGTTTAATCGGCGGGAGCACAGATACGCAGTATTTT.

The chain has TRBV28 and TRBJ1-5; D is uncertain. The length of the CDR3 is 12 residues. V was pared by 6 bases and J by 1 base, with 4 bases between. Germline V gives CDR1 MDHEN, CDR2 SYDVKM. Here the CDR3 DNA reads TGTGCCAGCAGGCGGAGCAATCAGCCCCAGCATTTT. Translation gives CASRRSNQPQHF.

J is TRBJ1-2 and V is TRBV2, with D unclear. Germline CDR1 reads SNHLY; CDR2 reads FYNNEI. V lost 4 bases to trimming and J lost 6 bases, with 6 bases between them. The CDR3 length is 11 residues. CDR3 loop: CASSVGNGYTF. The CDR3, as DNA: TGTGCCAGCAGTGTCGGTAATGGCTACACCTTC.

The V gene is TRBV28, the J gene TRBJ1-1; no clear D gene. V lost 4 bases and J 2 bases, leaving 11 bases between the germline ends. The CDR3 has 14 amino acids. Germline V gene lookup returns CDR1 MDHEN and CDR2 SYDVKM. The CDR3 spells CASSSDTENTEAFF. CDR3 bases: TGTGCCAGCAGTTCCGACACGGAAAACACTGAAGCTTTCTTT.

The chain has TRBV9 and TRBJ1-1; unclear D gene. CDR1 and CDR2 (germline): SGDLS, YYNGEE. There are 14 residues in the CDR3. V was shortened by 4 bases and J by 1 base, with 11 bases between the two germline ends. CDR3 region: CASSPTVTNTEAFF. CDR3 in DNA: TGTGCCAGCAGCCCCACCGTAACGAACACTGAAGCTTTCTTT. The complete variable domain, with remaining parts taken from reference TRBV9 and TRBJ1-1, reads DSGVTQTPKHLITATGQRVTLRCSPRSGDLSVYWYQQSLDQGLQFLIQYYNGEERAKGNILERFSAQQFPDLHSELNLSSLELGDSALYFCASSPTVTNTEAFFGQGTRLTVV.

The chain employs TRBV29-1 and TRBJ2-3; maybe TRBD2 (6 bases). CDR1 is SQVTM, CDR2 ANQGSEA, per germline. CDR3 length: 13 residues. Trimming took off 2 bases at V and 6 bases at J, with 12 bases between the two ends. CDR3 DNA sequence: TGCAGCGTTGAAACGGGAGAGTCGGATACGCAGTATTTT. This gives the protein CSVETGESDTQYF.